A selection of T cell receptor beta chains follows, all from one sample in a study of control samples from healthy donors and cancer patients. The protocol was immunoSEQ multiplex PCR, while the TCRdb copy is restricted to in-frame clones and leaves out a portion. Its listing shows about 210,000 clones. Sequencing was carried out using blood. These receptors came from a woman in her twenties or thirties in good health. The CDR3 runs from the conserved cysteine through the conserved F or W. A D gene is named only where the DNA matches it firmly. Not every row has a clone size; where given, it reads once, few, many or a size class.

clone size	D gene	J gene	V gene	CDR3 DNA	CDR3 protein
.	.	TRBJ1-6	TRBV6-5	TGTGCCAGCAGTTACAGGGCCATCCCTAATTCACCCCTCCACTTT	CASSYRAIPNSPLHF
.	.	TRBJ1-1	TRBV7-9	TGTGCCAGCTCCCCCGGGGGGGGGACTGAAGCTTTCTTT	CASSPGGGTEAFF
.	.	TRBJ1-1	TRBV18	TGTGCCAGCTCACCACGGCAGCTTAAGAACACTGAAGCTTTCTTT	CASSPRQLKNTEAFF
.	.	TRBJ2-1	TRBV14	TGTGCCAGCAGCAGCTTTGGGCGGGCCCCTCTTATTGATGAGCAGTTCTTC	CASSSFGRAPLIDEQFF
.	.	TRBJ1-1	TRBV5-1	TGCGCCAGCAGCTTGGACCCCGTTGCTGGGGCTGAAGCTTTCTTT	CASSLDPVAGAEAFF
.	TRBD1	TRBJ2-7	TRBV19	TGTGCCAGTTCTTACGGGACAGGGGTACGCGAGCAGTACTTC	CASSYGTGVREQYF
.	.	TRBJ1-5	TRBV18	TGTGCCAGCTCACCACTGGCTGATAGCAATCAGCCCCAGCATTTT	CASSPLADSNQPQHF
.	TRBD1	TRBJ1-4	TRBV7-2	TGTGCCAGCAGCACTGGACAGGGGGCAACTGAAAAACTGTTTTTT	CASSTGQGATEKLFF
.	.	TRBJ1-3	TRBV5-1	TGCGCCAGCAGCTTGGCTTCCAGCTCTGGAAACACCATATATTTT	CASSLASSSGNTIYF
.	.	TRBJ2-1	TRBV3-1/TRBV3-2	TGTGCCAGCAGCCAACGAGTAAAGAGCTCCTACAATGAGCGGTTCTTC	CASSQRVKSSYNERFF
.	TRBD2	TRBJ2-7	TRBV4-2	TGTGCCAGCAGCCAAGCAAGCAGCGGGGGGCTCTACGAGCAGTACTTC	CASSQASSGGLYEQYF
.	.	TRBJ2-7	TRBV28	TGTGCCAGCAGTTTAGTCGCTGGGCCCACCTACGAGCAGTACTTC	CASSLVAGPTYEQYF
.	.	TRBJ1-5	TRBV7-2	TGTGCCAGCAGCTTCCAGGGAGGTGGCAATCAGCCCCAGCATTTT	CASSFQGGGNQPQHF
.	TRBD2	TRBJ2-1	TRBV7-9	TGTGCCAGCAGCCTTGGACTAGCGGATGAGCAGTTCTTC	CASSLGLADEQFF
.	.	TRBJ2-3	TRBV3-1/TRBV3-2	TGTGCCAGCAGCCTGACGGAAGATACGCAGTATTTT	CASSLTEDTQYF
.	TRBD2	TRBJ2-3	TRBV4-1	TGCGCCAGCAGCCAGGGGACTAGCGAAGATACGCAGTATTTT	CASSQGTSEDTQYF
.	.	TRBJ1-5	TRBV28	TGTGCCAGCAGGGGCAGGAGCAATCAGCCCCAGCATTTT	CASRGRSNQPQHF
.	TRBD2	TRBJ2-7	TRBV6-5	TGTGCCAGCTCCTACGGCGGGGGGGAATACGAGCAGTACTTC	CASSYGGGEYEQYF
.	TRBD1	TRBJ1-5	TRBV25-1	TGTGCCAGCAGTGATGGGGGAAGGGGGCATCAGCCCCAGCATTTT	CASSDGGRGHQPQHF
.	.	TRBJ1-2	TRBV6-5	TGTGCCAGCAGGTCTCCGGGGGAAGATGGCTACACCTTC	CASRSPGEDGYTF
.	.	TRBJ1-1	TRBV7-9	TGTGCCAGCAGCTCAACACAGGGATTTAACACTGAAGCTTTCTTT	CASSSTQGFNTEAFF
.	TRBD1	TRBJ1-6	TRBV5-6	TGTGCCAGCAGCTTGAGATTGACAGGGGTAAACAATTCACCCCTCCACTTT	CASSLRLTGVNNSPLHF
.	.	TRBJ1-1	TRBV19	TGTGCCAGTAGTATGGACGGGGGCACTGAAGCTTTCTTT	CASSMDGGTEAFF
.	TRBD1	TRBJ1-1	TRBV28	TGTGCCAGCAGTTTATGGGGAGGGACAGGATACACTGAAGCTTTCTTT	CASSLWGGTGYTEAFF
.	.	TRBJ1-2	TRBV6-5	TGTGCCAGCAGTTGGGGGGGCTCCTATGGCTACACCTTC	CASSWGGSYGYTF
.	.	TRBJ1-2	TRBV14	TGTGCCAGCAGCTACCACGGGGGGCTAAGATATATTGGCTACACCTTC	CASSYHGGLRYIGYTF
.	.	TRBJ2-1	TRBV5-1	TGCGCCAGCTCCTCTTTGGGGAGCCCCCCTACCTACAATGAGCAGTTCTTC	CASSSLGSPPTYNEQFF
.	.	TRBJ1-4	TRBV4-1	TGCGCCAGCAGCCACCCACTCAGGGAGAAAAGGGAAAAACTGTTTTTT	CASSHPLREKREKLFF
.	TRBD2	TRBJ2-4	TRBV4-1	TGCGCCAGCAGCCAACCACTAGCGGGGATGGCCAAAAACATTCAGTACTTC	CASSQPLAGMAKNIQYF
.	.	TRBJ1-1	TRBV5-1	TGCGCCAGCAGCTTGGAAGGGCGGGGAACTGAAGCTTTCTTT	CASSLEGRGTEAFF
.	.	TRBJ1-1	TRBV2	TGTGCCAGCGGGAACAGGGAGGGTTTCTTT	CASGNREGFF
.	TRBD1	TRBJ1-5	TRBV19	TGTGCCAGTCACACAGGGGACCCTTACTCCAATCAGCCCCAGCATTTT	CASHTGDPYSNQPQHF
.	TRBD1	TRBJ1-6	TRBV4-1	TGCGCCAGCAGCCAAGTCCCAGGGGGCTCAGGGTCACCCCTCCACTTT	CASSQVPGGSGSPLHF
.	.	TRBJ1-5	TRBV6-5	TGTGCCAGCAGTTACAGGGGCGTACCTCCAGATCAGCCCCAGCATTTT	CASSYRGVPPDQPQHF
.	.	TRBJ2-1	TRBV6-2/TRBV6-3	TGTGCCAGCAGCCTCCGGGACTCTTACAATGAGCAGTTCTTC	CASSLRDSYNEQFF
.	TRBD2	TRBJ2-1	TRBV12-5	TGTGCTAGTGGTTTGGGACTAGCGGGGGCAGGAGAGCAGTTCTTC	CASGLGLAGAGEQFF
.	.	TRBJ1-3	TRBV7-9	TGTGCCAGCAGCTTAGCCGGGGCAGGCTTTGACACCATATATTTT	CASSLAGAGFDTIYF
.	.	TRBJ2-5	TRBV24-1	.	CATSVPGGQETQYF
.	TRBD1	TRBJ1-1	TRBV28	TGTGCCAGCAGTTTAGGGCAGGGGGCCAAAGCTTTCTTT	CASSLGQGAKAFF
.	.	TRBJ2-7	TRBV20-1	TGCAGAGCCGTCGGCTACGAGCAGTACTTC	CRAVGYEQYF
medium-sized	.	TRBJ2-3	TRBV6-2/TRBV6-3	TGTGCCAGCAGTTACATAAGTACCCGTAGCACAGATACGCAGTATTTT	CASSYISTRSTDTQYF
.	.	TRBJ1-1	TRBV28	TGTGCCAGCAGCCGTAATACCCCCATAGCTTTCTTT	CASSRNTPIAFF
.	.	TRBJ2-1	TRBV5-1	TGCGCCAGCAGCCCCCAGGTCAATGAGCAGTTCTTC	CASSPQVNEQFF
.	TRBD2	TRBJ2-1	TRBV6-2/TRBV6-3	TGTGCCAGCAGTCGACCCCTAGCGGGGGGGACCTATGAGCAGTTCTTC	CASSRPLAGGTYEQFF
.	.	TRBJ2-2	TRBV10-1	TGCGCCAGCAGTGAAGGAAACACCGGGGAGCTGTTTTTT	CASSEGNTGELFF
.	TRBD2	TRBJ2-1	TRBV28	TGTGCCAGCAGTTCGTCGACTAGCGGGGGCCCCTACAATGAGCAGTTCTTC	CASSSSTSGGPYNEQFF
.	.	TRBJ1-1	TRBV27	TGTGCCAGCAGGGTTAAACAGGGCTGGGGCACTGAAGCTTTCTTT	CASRVKQGWGTEAFF
.	.	TRBJ1-5	TRBV7-9	TGTGCCAGCAGCTTCGGACAGAGCGATCAGCCCCAGCATTTT	CASSFGQSDQPQHF
.	.	TRBJ2-1	TRBV4-3	TGCGCCAGCAGCTCGGGACCACTGGGGGCCAATGAGCAGTTCTTC	CASSSGPLGANEQFF
.	.	TRBJ1-1	TRBV28	TGTGCCAGCAGGGCGGGTTTGGGGGCTTTCTTT	CASRAGLGAFF
.	.	TRBJ2-5	TRBV20-1	TGCAGTGGGGGCTTTCGGGAGACCCAGTACTTC	CSGGFRETQYF
.	TRBD1	TRBJ2-7	TRBV30	TGTGCCTGGAGTGGGGGACAGGGATTTGCCGAGCAGTACTTC	CAWSGGQGFAEQYF
.	.	TRBJ2-7	TRBV27	TGTGCCAGCAGTTCCTTTGGATCGGGGAAAGACGAGCAGTACTTC	CASSSFGSGKDEQYF
.	.	TRBJ1-3	TRBV6-1	TGTGCCAGCAGTGAAACAGGGAGGGGGGTTTCTGGAAACACCATATATTTT	CASSETGRGVSGNTIYF
.	.	TRBJ1-1	TRBV5-1	TGCGCCAGCAGCATCCCCGGGGGGAACACTGAAGCTTTCTTT	CASSIPGGNTEAFF
.	.	TRBJ1-2	TRBV6-2/TRBV6-3	TGTGCCAGCAGTCAAAACTATGGCTACACCTTC	CASSQNYGYTF